This TCR beta chain came from a study of radiotherapy plus CTLA-4 blockade in lung cancer. Whole-study results and caveats: After treatment with radiotherapy plus ipilimumab, TCR clones that came from the tumor expanded in blood.

This table comes from immunoSEQ multiplex PCR, and its TCRdb copy is limited to in-frame clones, with some not included. Of tens of thousands of clones in the sample, 80% to 90% were seen once. Deletions cut 0 bases from V and 0 bases from J, with 7 bases between. The length of the CDR3 is 15 residues. Worth noting for this clone: Its specificity is not known.

The clonotype was recovered from a human donor with non-small cell lung cancer whose response to radiotherapy plus ipilimumab could not be evaluated. The chain joins TRBV5-3 to TRBJ2-1; D call uncertain. Being an ORF, TRBV5-3 has a function that is uncertain. The sequencing used peripheral blood, collected from a patient treated with radiotherapy plus ipilimumab. CDR3 sequence: CARSLGGSSYNEQFF. Here the CDR3 DNA reads TGTGCCAGAAGCTTGGGAGGTTCCTCCTACAATGAGCAGTTCTTC.